The present T cell receptor (beta chain) was sequenced within a study of shared clonotypes between healthy human individuals. Replicate PCRs run on sorted subsets employed approximately 0.2 ug DNA, approximately 30,000 T cell genomes. Assay: immunoSEQ multiplex PCR; the TCRdb copy retains only in-frame clones and omits some. The table lists approximately 530,000 clones, roughly 95% of them singletons, with 0.05% to 0.08% in the top ten. Per germline, CDR1 SGHTA and CDR2 FQGNSA. V lost 4 bases, J lost 0 bases, and 13 bases stayed unmatched. CDR3 length equals 18 residues. Input material: naive CD4+ T cells sorted from blood. Regarding subset: CD45RA+ positively selected. The TCR was taken from a woman in her thirties in good health. V gene TRBV7-2 combines with J gene TRBJ2-7, with 9 bases matching TRBD2. Here the CDR3 reads CASSSGMTLAGSSYEQYF. The CDR3 DNA follows: TGTGCCAGCAGCTCCGGGATGACCCTAGCGGGGTCCTCCTACGAGCAGTACTTC.